This passage covers 9 T cell receptor beta chains from one sample sequenced in a study of blood T cell repertoires in COVID-19. Profiled with immunoSEQ multiplex PCR; TCRdb holds only in-frame clones, not every one. The table shows some 400,000 clones, with about nine tenths occurring only once. The sequenced sample consisted of PBMCs or T cells enriched from blood (not recorded which). The receptors stem from a woman aged 25 to 39 who had recovered from COVID-19.

The table lists this clone with a few counts. CDR3 in amino acids: CASTEAGQNNEKLFF. The CDR3 DNA reads TGTGCCAGCACCGAGGCGGGACAGAATAATGAAAAACTGTTTTTT. The chain carries TRBV2 and TRBJ1-4; 7 bases are a match to TRBD1. Losses at the gene ends were 7 bases for V and 4 bases for J; bases not matched to a gene: 9. This CDR3 region has 15 residues. CDR1 is SNHLY and CDR2 is FYNNEI in the germline V gene.

The chain uses TRBV6-1 and TRBJ1-6; TRBD1 aligns across 7 bases. Germline V lookup: CDR1 MNHNS, CDR2 SASEGT. J lost 7 bases, V lost 3 bases, and 0 bases had no gene match. CDR3 length: 13 amino acids. The CDR3 sequence: CASSDRGNSPLHF. In DNA, the CDR3 is TGTGCCAGCAGTGACAGGGGGAATTCACCCCTCCACTTT.

V is TRBV7-2 and J is TRBJ1-2; D remains ambiguous. The V end was cut by 4 bases, the J end by 4 bases, with 4 bases between. Germline CDR1 reads SGHTA; CDR2 reads FQGNSA. The CDR3 spans 11 residues. CDR3 sequence: CASSSTYGYTF. The CDR3 nucleotides read TGTGCCAGCAGCTCTACCTATGGCTACACCTTC.

This clone showed up just once. This chain uses TRBV11-3 with TRBJ1-2; TRBD1 might be the D (5 bases). Germline CDR1 and CDR2: SGHNT and YENEEA. This CDR3 region has 13 residues. Trimming stripped 4 bases from V and 5 bases from J, with 11 bases between. In nucleotides, the CDR3 is TGTGCCAGCAGCTCGAACGACAGATATGGCTACACCTTC. It codes for CASSSNDRYGYTF.

For the CDR3, the DNA is TGTGCCAGCTCACCTTACGGGGTTTGGAACACTGAAGCTTTCTTT. Its protein is CASSPYGVWNTEAFF. The chain recombines TRBV18 with TRBJ1-1; D is unclear. Between the trimmed V and J ends, which lost 3 bases and 1 base, there was a span of 12 bases. In germline, CDR1 is KGHSH, CDR2 LQKENI. CDR3 length: 15 amino acids.

The rearrangement links TRBV28 to TRBJ2-1, with a tentative D call TRBD2 (6 bases). There are 14 residues in the CDR3. CDR1 is MDHEN, CDR2 SYDVKM, per germline. Trimming took 4 bases from V and 8 from J, leaving 15 bases between them. The CDR3 reads CASSSSLLAYEQFF. The DNA of the CDR3 is TGTGCCAGCAGTTCCAGCCTACTAGCTTATGAGCAGTTCTTC.

J is TRBJ2-5 and V is TRBV11-3, with D hard to call. Trimming left V 8 bases short and J 1 base short, with 5 bases between. The V gene's germline CDR1 is SGHNT and CDR2 YENEEA. This CDR3 has 11 residues. CDR3 sequence (DNA): TGTGCCAGCTGGGCCCAAGAGACCCAGTACTTC. Translated: CASWAQETQYF.

The CDR3 bases are TGTGCCAGCAGCTTAGAGGCAGTCTCCGGGGAGCTGTTTTTT. Protein: CASSLEAVSGELFF. The chain couples TRBV7-3 to TRBJ2-2; no firm D call. V lost 2 bases and J 6 bases, leaving 10 bases between the germline ends. CDR3 length equals 14 residues. Germline CDR1 reads SGHTA; CDR2 reads FQGTGA.

V usage is TRBV6-2 or TRBV6-3 and J usage is TRBJ1-5; D is possibly TRBD1 (5 bases). The CDR3 spans 14 residues. The V gene lost 5 bases and the J gene lost 7 bases, with 15 bases spanning the gap. The germline V gene encodes CDR1 MNHEY and CDR2 SVGEGT. The CDR3 is CASSAVGARQPQHF. The CDR3 bases are TGTGCCAGCAGTGCAGTAGGGGCTCGGCAGCCCCAGCATTTT.